These 26 T cell receptor beta chains originate from one sample sequenced in a study of T-cell memory formation after mild COVID-19. One entry per CDR3 protein results from TCRdb running MiXCR on the 5' RACE reads. This sample carries roughly 550,000 distinct CDR3 sequences, roughly 20% of them seen once, and the ten largest clones take around 13%. The sequenced material came from PBMCs or a T cell subset sorted from them (not recorded which). These receptors all come from an adult woman who had mild COVID-19 (a few samples of this study predate the infection). Cell type and time point are not known.

The chain carries TRBV9 and TRBJ1-3; 9 nucleotides line up with TRBD1. This CDR3 has 16 amino acids. Germline V gene lookup returns CDR1 SGDLS and CDR2 YYNGEE. The junction had 6 bases not matched to a gene; V was cut back by 5 bases and J by 0 bases. CDR3 DNA sequence: TGTGCCAGCAGTCCGGGGACAGGGAACTCTGGAAACACCATATATTTT. It encodes CASSPGTGNSGNTIYF.

This chain connects TRBV2 to TRBJ2-7, with a possible D match to TRBD2 (6 bases). The germline gives CDR1 SNHLY, CDR2 FYNNEI. V lost 2 bases and J 2 bases, leaving 19 bases between the germline ends. The CDR3 spans 17 residues. Here the CDR3 DNA reads TGTGCCAGCAGTGAATTTTATCCCGCGGAGGGCCCCTACGAGCAGTACTTC. It encodes CASSEFYPAEGPYEQYF. The whole variable domain, remainder taken from reference TRBV2 and TRBJ2-7, is EPEVTQTPSHQVTQMGQEVILRCVPISNHLYFYWYRQILGQKVEFLVSFYNNEISEKSEIFDDQFSVERPDGSNFTLKIRSTKLEDSAMYFCASSEFYPAEGPYEQYFGPGTRLTVT.

The chain has TRBV25-1 and TRBJ1-2; the D gene is possibly TRBD1 (6 bases). Per germline, CDR1 MGHDK and CDR2 SYGVNS. The V end was cut by 1 base, the J end by 9 bases, with 18 bases between. This CDR3 spans 15 amino acids. In nucleotides, the CDR3 is TGTGCCAGCAGTGAATCTGGGGGGGCAGCGCGGAGCTACACCTTC. Amino acid sequence: CASSESGGAARSYTF.

This clonotype was counted many times. This sequence joins TRBV18 and TRBJ2-1, with no clear D. The germline V gene encodes CDR1 KGHSH and CDR2 LQKENI. The V end was cut by 1 base, the J end by 0 bases, with 10 bases between. CDR3 length equals 16 residues. For the CDR3, the DNA is TGTGCCAGCTCACCACGGAAGCGAAGCTCCTACAATGAGCAGTTCTTC. Encoded protein: CASSPRKRSSYNEQFF.

This clonotype has only a few counts. The V call is TRBV7-3, the J call TRBJ2-2, with 8 bases matching TRBD2. The CDR3 has 16 amino acids. After removal of 1 base from V and 7 bases from J, the junction contained 8 bases not matched to a gene. Germline V gene lookup returns CDR1 SGHTA and CDR2 FQGTGA. The CDR3 loop reads CASSLSPGLDSGELFF. CDR3 in DNA: TGTGCCAGCAGCTTAAGCCCGGGACTAGATAGCGGGGAGCTGTTTTTT.

The CDR3: CASSEEALSSYNEQFF. The CDR3 region has the DNA TGTGCCAGCAGTGAGGAAGCTCTGAGCTCCTACAATGAGCAGTTCTTC. The gene calls are TRBV2 and TRBJ2-1; D remains ambiguous. Germline CDR1 SNHLY, CDR2 FYNNEI. The CDR3 runs 16 residues. The germline V and J ends were trimmed by 3 bases and 0 bases, with 12 bases remaining between them.

The genes are TRBV7-8 and TRBJ2-1; D ambiguous. The germline V gene encodes CDR1 SGHVS and CDR2 FQNEAQ. This CDR3 is built from 13 residues. The V and J ends lost 5 bases and 3 bases respectively, with 8 bases between them. DNA for the CDR3: TGTGCCAGCAGCCGACCTGACTACAATGAGCAGTTCTTC. This codes for CASSRPDYNEQFF.

In this sample, this clonotype turned up a few times. The chain is built from TRBV24-1 and TRBJ2-2, with D possibly TRBD2 on 6 matching bases. Germline V gene lookup returns CDR1 KGHDR and CDR2 SFDVKD. The CDR3 runs 15 residues. Trimming pared 9 bases from V and 2 bases from J, leaving 15 bases between. The CDR3 nucleotides read TGTGCCACCTCTTGGGGTAGCGGAAACACCGGGGAGCTGTTTTTT. Protein: CATSWGSGNTGELFF.

In its sample, this clonotype was seen a few times. This chain links TRBV5-1 with TRBJ2-7, with D unclear. With 4 bases removed from V and 6 bases from J, the gap between germline ends came to 14 bases. CDR3 length: 13 amino acids. Looked up from germline, CDR1 is SGHRS and CDR2 is YFSETQ. CDR3 sequence (DNA): TGCGCCAGCAGCCGATCAGGAGTCCGCGAGCAGTACTTC. It is translated as CASSRSGVREQYF.

The chain couples TRBV6-5 to TRBJ1-2; 7 nucleotides align to TRBD1. V shed 3 bases, J shed 0 bases, and the junction held 1 base outside the gene matches. CDR1 MNHEY and CDR2 SVGAGI come from the germline V gene. This CDR3 has 14 residues. CDR3 nucleotide sequence: TGTGCCAGCAGTTATCAGGGGGCTAACTATGGCTACACCTTC. Translation gives CASSYQGANYGYTF.

This clonotype turned up a few times. The chain carries TRBV4-3 and TRBJ2-1; 10 bases match TRBD2. The CDR3 totals 15 residues. CDR1 is LGHNA, CDR2 YSLEER, per germline. Trimming took 3 bases from V and 6 from J; bases not matched to a gene: 5. The CDR3 is CASSHSSGSSNEQFF. The DNA for the CDR3 is TGCGCCAGCAGCCACTCTAGCGGGAGTTCCAATGAGCAGTTCTTC.

The chain has TRBV24-1 and TRBJ2-7; D is unclear. Looked up from germline, CDR1 is KGHDR and CDR2 is SFDVKD. Trimming took 5 bases from V and 2 from J, leaving 12 bases between them. CDR3 length: 14 amino acids. This chain's CDR3 is CATSGGNRPYEQYF. CDR3 DNA: TGTGCCACCAGTGGGGGTAACCGACCCTACGAGCAGTACTTC.

This chain joins TRBV15 and TRBJ2-2; the D gene could be TRBD1 or TRBD2 (5 bases each). This CDR3 comprises 19 residues. The V gene lost 0 bases and the J gene lost 0 bases, with 17 bases spanning the gap. Germline V CDR1 and CDR2: LNHNV, YYDKDF (reference sequence). The CDR3 protein is CATSRDWDGTKTNTGELFF. CDR3 bases: TGTGCCACCAGCAGAGATTGGGACGGCACTAAAACGAACACCGGGGAGCTGTTTTTT.

This clonotype has only a few counts. This sequence joins TRBV15 and TRBJ2-5; D possibly corresponds to TRBD1 (6 bases). The V end was cut by 2 bases, the J end by 2 bases, with 9 bases between. The CDR3 has 14 residues. CDR1 is LNHNV, CDR2 YYDKDF, per germline (reference sequence). The CDR3 protein is CATSRPTGQETQYF. As DNA, the CDR3 is TGTGCCACCAGCAGACCGACAGGTCAAGAGACCCAGTACTTC.

This clonotype was seen many times. This chain connects TRBV29-1 to TRBJ2-7; the D is unclear. The CDR3 covers 12 residues. Between the trimmed V and J ends, which lost 4 bases and 3 bases, there was a span of 10 bases. Germline-derived CDR1 and CDR2 are SQVTM and ANQGSEA. The CDR3 nucleotides are TGCAGCGTTGTATGGAGAGGCTACGAGCAGTACTTC. Translation: CSVVWRGYEQYF.

This clonotype has just a few counts. V gene TRBV29-1 combines with J gene TRBJ2-1; 8 bases line up with TRBD2. CDR3 length: 12 residues. Germline loops: CDR1 SQVTM, CDR2 ANQGSEA. The trim removed 7 bases at V and 6 bases at J, leaving 5 bases unmatched. The CDR3 nucleotides are TGCAGCGCGCGGGGGGAGGTCAATGAGCAGTTCTTC. It specifies CSARGEVNEQFF.

The rearrangement links TRBV5-1 to TRBJ1-1; D remains unclear. This CDR3 region has 16 residues. With 0 bases removed from V and 0 bases from J, the gap between germline ends came to 12 bases. Germline V gene lookup returns CDR1 SGHRS and CDR2 YFSETQ. The CDR3 nucleotides read TGCGCCAGCAGCTTGGAGGCTTGGCAGATGAACACTGAAGCTTTCTTT. This translates into CASSLEAWQMNTEAFF.

This clonotype occurred a few times. CDR3 protein: CASSPGGSGSYNEQFF. CDR3 DNA: TGTGCCAGCAGCCCAGGGGGGAGCGGCTCCTACAATGAGCAGTTCTTC. This rearrangement joins TRBV7-2 to TRBJ2-1, with D possibly being TRBD1 (7 bases). The CDR3 is made up of 16 amino acids. CDR1 is SGHTA, CDR2 FQGNSA, per germline. V lost 5 bases and J lost 0, with 14 bases in between.

This clonotype was seen more than once but under ten times. J is TRBJ2-1 and V is TRBV5-4; 12 positions match TRBD2. The CDR3 totals 16 residues. Looked up from germline, CDR1 is SGHNT and CDR2 is YYREEE (reference sequence). Unmatched junction bases numbered 1, after V lost 1 base and J lost 2 bases. DNA for the CDR3: TGTGCCAGCAGCTTGACTAGCGGGGGGCCCTACAATGAGCAGTTCTTC. This codes for CASSLTSGGPYNEQFF.

A few counts support this clonotype. The J gene is TRBJ2-1, the V gene TRBV7-2, with 14 bases that match TRBD2. Germline V gene sequence: CDR1 SGHTA, CDR2 FQGNSA. CDR3 length: 19 residues. The trim removed 4 bases at V and 4 bases at J, leaving 12 bases unmatched. The DNA of the CDR3 is TGTGCCAGCAGCTCCCCTACCGCCGGGACTAGCGGGGGTTACAATGAGCAGTTCTTC. Protein product: CASSSPTAGTSGGYNEQFF.

This clonotype has just a few counts. The rearrangement links TRBV12-3 or TRBV12-4 to TRBJ1-2; possibly TRBD1 for D (6 bases). V was pared by 5 bases and J by 4 bases, with 14 bases between. CDR3 length equals 14 residues. CDR3 nucleotides: TGTGCCAGCAGTCTCCGGACAGAAAGCTATGGCTACACCTTC. Encoded protein: CASSLRTESYGYTF.

This clonotype turned up a few times. The rearrangement joins TRBV12-3 or TRBV12-4 to TRBJ2-1; 9 nucleotides align to TRBD1. Trimming took 5 bases from V and 12 from J; bases not matched to a gene: 8. The CDR3 is 13 amino acids. Written as DNA, the CDR3 is TGTGCCAGCAGTGTACAGGGGGCGAGGGGGCAGTTCTTC. Protein sequence: CASSVQGARGQFF.

The genes are TRBV19 and TRBJ2-1; D is undetermined. Trimming removed 0 bases from V and 3 bases from J, with 0 bases in between. Germline assignment: CDR1 LNHDA and CDR2 SQIVND (reference sequence). The CDR3 contains 12 residues. CDR3 coding DNA: TGTGCCAGTAGTATAGACTACAATGAGCAGTTCTTC. Its translation: CASSIDYNEQFF.

This clonotype was counted a few times. This chain connects TRBV20-1 to TRBJ2-5; 7 nucleotides align to TRBD2. Trimming at V came to 6 bases and at J to 6 bases, leaving 10 bases not matched to a gene. Germline assignment: CDR1 DFQATT and CDR2 SNEGSKA (reference sequence). The CDR3 totals 13 residues. CDR3 sequence reads: CSAGEGATKTQYF. The CDR3 DNA reads TGCAGTGCCGGGGAGGGAGCGACGAAGACCCAGTACTTC.

The chain has TRBV7-2 and TRBJ2-2, with TRBD2 matching 8 bases. Germline values: CDR1 SGHTA, CDR2 FQGNSA. The CDR3 spans 15 residues. Trimming removed 6 bases from V and 10 bases from J; junction bases left unmatched: 13. DNA for the CDR3: TGTGCCAGCAGACCCCCGGACGGGGGGGCGTTGGAGCTGTTTTTT. Translated: CASRPPDGGALELFF.

This clonotype was recorded at least ten times. The genes are TRBV6-5 and TRBJ2-7; TRBD2 aligns across 13 bases. The germline V gene encodes CDR1 MNHEY and CDR2 SVGAGI. The V segment lost 6 bases and the J segment 2 bases; nucleotides outside the gene matches: 10. CDR3 length: 17 amino acids. The CDR3 DNA reads as TGTGCCAGCAGACTAGCGGGAGGGCCGGGCTCTACCTACGAGCAGTACTTC. Translating it yields CASRLAGGPGSTYEQYF.